Listed here are 28 T cell receptor beta chains from one sample, sequenced in a study of CD8+CD57+ T cells in acquired aplastic anemia. It was genomic DNA that served as the template for profiling TCR beta VDJ and CDR3. TCRdb fed the reads into MiXCR, producing one record per CDR3 protein. This table has 300,000 or so distinct CDR3 sequences, 56% appearing once. Sequencing was done on a sample of sorted CD4+, CD8+, or CD8+CD57+ T cells (not recorded which) from PBMCs. The receptors here all came from a human donor with severe aplastic anemia or a healthy control (not recorded which).

The chain carries TRBV10-3 and TRBJ2-3; TRBD2 agrees at 8 bases. V shed 4 bases, J shed 0 bases, and the junction held 6 bases outside the gene matches. CDR3 length: 16 residues. The germline V gene encodes CDR1 ENHRY and CDR2 SYGVKD. CDR3 sequence (DNA): TGTGCCATCAGTGGATTAGCGGGGTCTAGCACAGATACGCAGTATTTT. Protein product: CAISGLAGSSTDTQYF.

The chain has TRBV7-2 and TRBJ1-2; D not certain. The germline V gene encodes CDR1 SGHTA and CDR2 FQGNSA. The CDR3 covers 14 residues. V lost 5 bases and J lost 5, with 15 bases in between. CDR3 residues: CASSPYPEGYGYTF. CDR3 sequence (DNA): TGTGCCAGCAGCCCCTATCCAGAGGGTTATGGCTACACCTTC.

This sequence joins TRBV19 and TRBJ2-6, with 9 bases that match TRBD1. The V and J ends lost 4 bases and 0 bases, in that order; junction bases with no gene match: 1. Germline assignment: CDR1 LNHDA and CDR2 SQIVND (reference sequence). The CDR3 runs to 16 residues. This chain's CDR3 is CASSTTGGSGANVLTF. CDR3 bases: TGTGCCAGTAGTACGACAGGGGGCTCTGGGGCCAACGTCCTGACTTTC.

The V gene is TRBV7-2, the J gene TRBJ2-6; 8 bases are a match to TRBD1. Germline CDR1 and CDR2: SGHTA and FQGNSA. The CDR3 loop spans 18 amino acids. With V trimmed by 5 bases and J by 5 bases, 14 bases remained unmatched. CDR3 sequence: CASSPLTGAKSRANVLTF. CDR3 coding DNA: TGTGCCAGCAGCCCCCTGACAGGGGCAAAGTCTAGGGCCAACGTCCTGACTTTC. The whole variable domain, remainder taken from reference TRBV7-2 and TRBJ2-6, is GAGVSQSPSNKVTEKGKDVELRCDPISGHTALYWYRQSLGQGLEFLIYFQGNSAPDKSGLPSDRFSAERTGGSVSTLTIQRTQQEDSAVYLCASSPLTGAKSRANVLTFGAGSRLTVL.

The chain combines TRBV5-8 with TRBJ2-4; the match to TRBD1 covers 8 bases. The length of the CDR3 is 18 residues. Germline V gives CDR1 SGHTS, CDR2 YDEGEE. V gave up 3 bases and J gave up 1 base; unmatched junction bases: 12. The CDR3 DNA is TGTGCCAGCAGCTCCCGAGGAGCAGGGGGCGCGGCCAAAAACATTCAGTACTTC. Translating it yields CASSSRGAGGAAKNIQYF.

The chain joins TRBV9 to TRBJ2-3; TRBD2 aligns across 7 bases. The germline V gene encodes CDR1 SGDLS and CDR2 YYNGEE. The J segment lost 3 bases and the V segment lost 8 bases, leaving 9 bases of the junction unmatched. The CDR3 sequence is 14 residues long. CDR3 amino acids: CASGGGTPTDTQYF. The CDR3 coding sequence is TGTGCCAGTGGGGGGGGAACGCCGACAGATACGCAGTATTTT.

This clonotype was seen a single time. The rearrangement links TRBV2 to TRBJ1-1, with D possibly being TRBD1 (5 bases). Trimming removed 4 bases at V and 7 bases at J, with 16 bases between. Germline CDR1 SNHLY, CDR2 FYNNEI. The CDR3 sequence is 14 residues long. The CDR3 spells CASSGERGGVEAFF. For the CDR3, the DNA is TGTGCCAGCAGTGGAGAGAGGGGAGGGGTTGAAGCTTTCTTT.

This clonotype was detected once. The chain carries TRBV20-1 and TRBJ1-2; 8 bases line up with TRBD1. V shed 3 bases, J shed 4 bases, and the junction held 10 bases outside the gene matches. In germline, CDR1 is DFQATT, CDR2 SNEGSKA (reference sequence). The CDR3 sequence is 15 residues long. The chain's CDR3 is CSASTRSGGVYGYTF. The CDR3 DNA is TGCAGTGCTAGCACGAGGTCAGGGGGCGTCTATGGCTACACCTTC.

The rearrangement joins TRBV12-3 or TRBV12-4 to TRBJ1-5; D unclear. The CDR3 has 14 residues. Deletions cut 5 bases from V and 7 bases from J, with 15 bases between. CDR3 DNA: TGTGCCAGCAGTCCCAGCGGGCCAAGCCAGCCCCAGCATTTT. Its translation: CASSPSGPSQPQHF.

This clonotype has a handful of counts. This chain joins TRBV11-2 and TRBJ2-5, with D possibly matching TRBD2 (7 bases). The V end lost 4 bases, the J end lost 2 bases, and 17 bases lay between the germline ends. The CDR3 has 16 amino acids. Germline-derived CDR1 and CDR2 are SGHAT and FQNNGV. The CDR3 here is CASSSLAGAIQETQYF. Here the CDR3 DNA reads TGTGCCAGCAGCTCCCTCGCGGGGGCCATTCAAGAGACCCAGTACTTC.

This clonotype has a count of ten or more. This chain links TRBV6-4 with TRBJ1-2, with 9 bases lining up with TRBD1. This CDR3 spans 16 amino acids. From germline, CDR1 is MRHNA and CDR2 SNTAGT. The V segment lost 4 bases and the J segment 4 bases; nucleotides outside the gene matches: 10. CDR3 region: CASSVETGTGLYGYTF. DNA for the CDR3: TGTGCCAGCAGTGTGGAAACCGGGACAGGGCTCTATGGCTACACCTTC.

V gene TRBV20-1 combines with J gene TRBJ1-1; D not resolved. The CDR3 covers 12 residues. Germline CDR1 reads DFQATT; CDR2 reads SNEGSKA (reference sequence). Trimming removed 6 bases at V and 1 base at J, with 9 bases between. The CDR3 sequence: CSASRKNTEAFF. Written as DNA, the CDR3 is TGCAGTGCCTCAAGGAAGAACACTGAAGCTTTCTTT.

The gene calls are TRBV4-1 and TRBJ2-5; D gene uncertain. This CDR3 contains 13 residues. Trimming took off 6 bases at V and 5 bases at J, with 13 bases between the two ends. Germline CDR1 reads MGHRA; CDR2 reads YSYEKL. The CDR3 nucleotides read TGCGCCAGCAGGGAAGAAGCGTGGGAGACCCAGTACTTC. It codes for CASREEAWETQYF.

The chain has TRBV20-1 and TRBJ1-1; maybe TRBD1 (5 bases). This CDR3 contains 14 residues. Germline V CDR1 and CDR2: DFQATT, SNEGSKA (reference sequence). Trimming cost V 2 bases and J 4 bases, with 14 bases left between them. The CDR3 DNA is TGCAGTGCTAGATCAGGGTCTTCCCGCACTGAAGCTTTCTTT. It translates to CSARSGSSRTEAFF.

The chain's CDR3 is CSARGVGGYTF. The CDR3 nucleotides read TGCAGTGCTAGAGGAGTCGGGGGCTACACCTTC. The chain couples TRBV20-1 to TRBJ1-2; no clear D. CDR3 size: 11 residues. Germline values: CDR1 DFQATT, CDR2 SNEGSKA (reference sequence). Trimming shortened V by 1 base and J by 8 bases, and 8 bases separated the two germline ends.

This clonotype has at least ten counts. The chain employs TRBV2 and TRBJ1-3, with D hard to call. The CDR3 extends over 12 amino acids. The germline gives CDR1 SNHLY, CDR2 FYNNEI. V was trimmed by 6 bases and J by 4 bases, leaving 7 bases between them. CDR3 sequence: CASSVGGNTIYF. CDR3 DNA sequence: TGTGCCAGCAGCGTAGGAGGAAACACCATATATTTT.

The table lists this clonotype with a count of one. V gene TRBV2 combines with J gene TRBJ1-2; D not certain. Germline V gene lookup returns CDR1 SNHLY and CDR2 FYNNEI. Trimming shortened V by 6 bases and J by 5 bases, and 16 bases separated the two germline ends. This CDR3 region has 14 residues. The CDR3 nucleotides read TGTGCCAGCAGCCCTTACCCCGAAGATTATGGCTACACCTTC. It yields the protein CASSPYPEDYGYTF.

This chain uses TRBV7-2 with TRBJ1-2; possible D gene TRBD1, 5 bases. The CDR3 loop spans 13 amino acids. Germline V gene sequence: CDR1 SGHTA, CDR2 FQGNSA. Trimming pared 3 bases from V and 12 bases from J, leaving 17 bases between. DNA of the CDR3: TGTGCCAGCAGCTTCGGAGGGACCAGTGGAAACACCTTC. Its protein is CASSFGGTSGNTF.

In its sample, this clonotype was seen once. This rearrangement joins TRBV12-3 or TRBV12-4 to TRBJ1-2; D is unresolved. CDR3 size: 13 residues. V lost 3 bases, J lost 4 bases, and 9 bases lay in between. The CDR3 region is CASSLGASYGYTF. DNA of the CDR3: TGTGCCAGCAGTTTGGGCGCTTCCTATGGCTACACCTTC.

This rearrangement joins TRBV9 to TRBJ1-1; tentatively, D is TRBD1 (5 bases). Deletions cut 1 base from V and 0 bases from J, with 10 bases between. This CDR3 has 15 residues. Germline CDR1 SGDLS, CDR2 YYNGEE. DNA for the CDR3: TGTGCCAGCAGCGTACAGGGCTTCATGAACACTGAAGCTTTCTTT. Translation gives CASSVQGFMNTEAFF.

V usage is TRBV10-2 and J usage is TRBJ1-2, with D tentatively TRBD1 (5 bases). CDR1 and CDR2 (germline): WSHSY, SAAADI. This CDR3 has 15 residues. V lost 0 bases to trimming and J lost 6 bases, with 14 bases between them. This CDR3 is CASSESLGGRNGYTF. The CDR3 DNA reads TGCGCCAGCAGTGAGTCGTTGGGGGGTAGAAATGGCTACACCTTC.

Notes on this clonotype: Since no conserved phenylalanine or tryptophan closes the CDR3, a read error is the likely cause. V gene TRBV30 combines with J gene TRBJ2-5; D remains unclear. The CDR3 consists of 12 residues. The V end lost 2 bases, the J end lost 2 bases, and 6 bases lay between the germline ends. Germline assignment: CDR1 GTSNPN and CDR2 SVGIG (reference sequence). CDR3 loop: CAWSWQQETQYL. The CDR3 DNA reads TGTGCCTGGAGTTGGCAGCAAGAGACCCAGTACCTC.

The rearrangement uses TRBV20-1 and TRBJ1-1; TRBD1 matches at 8 bases. The ends lost 2 bases at V and 5 bases at J; junction bases unmatched: 7. The CDR3 has 14 residues. The germline gives CDR1 DFQATT, CDR2 SNEGSKA (reference sequence). The CDR3: CSARRKNRGTEAFF. Written as DNA, the CDR3 is TGCAGTGCTAGAAGGAAAAACAGGGGGACTGAAGCTTTCTTT.

This clonotype was seen at least ten times. The chain recombines TRBV5-1 with TRBJ2-1; TRBD2 matches at 11 bases. After removal of 4 bases from V and 4 bases from J, the junction contained 7 bases not matched to a gene. CDR3 size: 16 residues. Looked up from germline, CDR1 is SGHRS and CDR2 is YFSETQ. CDR3 DNA: TGCGCCAGCAGCCCCGAAGGGACTAGCGGATACAATGAGCAGTTCTTC. Amino acids: CASSPEGTSGYNEQFF. Full variable domain (outside the CDR3, taken from reference TRBV5-1 and TRBJ2-1): KAGVTQTPRYLIKTRGQQVTLSCSPISGHRSVSWYQQTPGQGLQFLFEYFSETQRNKGNFPGRFSGRQFSNSRSEMNVSTLELGDSALYLCASSPEGTSGYNEQFFGPGTRLTVL.

This clonotype occurred a few times. The chain links TRBV2 to TRBJ1-3, with 7 bases aligning to TRBD1. Germline V gene sequence: CDR1 SNHLY, CDR2 FYNNEI. The ends lost 6 bases at V and 8 bases at J; junction bases unmatched: 4. CDR3 length equals 12 residues. Here the CDR3 DNA reads TGTGCCAGCAGCGGACAGGACTACACCATATATTTT. It codes for CASSGQDYTIYF.

This clonotype was counted many times. The chain carries TRBV20-1 and TRBJ1-5; D remains unclear. This CDR3 comprises 13 residues. Germline V gene lookup returns CDR1 DFQATT and CDR2 SNEGSKA (reference sequence). Trimming stripped 3 bases from V and 5 bases from J, with 11 bases between. This CDR3 is CSASEGSDQPQHF. The CDR3 DNA reads as TGCAGTGCTAGTGAGGGTTCTGATCAGCCCCAGCATTTT.

The V call is TRBV12-3 or TRBV12-4, the J call TRBJ2-3, with TRBD2 matching 7 bases. The CDR3 extends over 15 amino acids. The V segment lost 5 bases and the J segment 2 bases; nucleotides outside the gene matches: 7. DNA for the CDR3: TGTGCCAGCAGTGTCCAGGCGGGGGTCACAGATACGCAGTATTTT. Translated: CASSVQAGVTDTQYF.

This clonotype has a handful of counts. This chain joins TRBV2 and TRBJ2-1; TRBD1 matches at 9 bases. Germline V gives CDR1 SNHLY, CDR2 FYNNEI. V was clipped by 10 bases and J by 8 bases; unmatched bases: 6. CDR3 size: 12 residues. DNA for the CDR3: TGTGCCAACGGGACAGGGTACCATGAGCAGTTCTTC. This codes for CANGTGYHEQFF.